The entry below gives a single T cell receptor (beta chain) sequence along with its context. Its specificity is not known. These data are taken from a study of T cell repertoires in cytomegalovirus infection. The wider study: An indication of both CMV infection and matching HLA type came from public TCR beta signatures. The study's findings and limits: HLA-C-restricted CMV-specific TCR beta clonotypes were dominant in the ex vivo response. The study identified carriers of CMV plus the relevant HLA from cumulative public TCR beta family frequency.

Trimming stripped 0 bases from V and 8 bases from J, with 16 bases between. The CDR3 has 15 residues. The germline gives CDR1 MNHEY, CDR2 SVGAGI. TCRdb called the reads again in MiXCR, with one record for every CDR3 protein. The repertoire holds 680,000 or so distinct CDR3 sequences, with 35% to 45% as singletons. Sequencing was carried out using PBMCs. The chain carries TRBV6-5 and TRBJ1-2, with a weak D call TRBD1 (5 bases). This receptor was obtained from a human donor in good health (CMV status not recorded). Some clones in this sample may be carry-over from other donors' samples. CDR3 protein: CASSYSRDGLGGYTF. The CDR3 nucleotides are TGTGCCAGCAGTTACTCTCGGGACGGCCTCGGGGGCTACACCTTC.